The clone carrying this TCR beta chain has more than one count but fewer than ten. V dropped 3 bases and J dropped 2 bases, with 14 bases sitting between them. CDR3 length: 16 amino acids. Germline CDR1 LGHDT, CDR2 YNNKEL (reference sequence). This sample is part of a study of blood T cell repertoires in COVID-19. The overall study: Italy, Spain and the United States were the sources of the convalescent and acute COVID-19 samples. T cells, B-cell-depleted T cells, or PBMCs supplied cDNA or gDNA.

Source study methods: Estimation of nucleated cell counts relied on the amplification of reference gene primers. The table came from immunoSEQ multiplex PCR; TCRdb's copy has only in-frame clones and leaves some out. D and trimming come from the DNA, and the V and J calls and clone size come from that table. The sample contains about 120,000 clones, 83% of which appear only once. Sequencing input: peripheral blood. This clonotype was obtained from a man aged 30 to 39 with acute or convalescent COVID-19. The chain has TRBV3-1 (or the pseudogene TRBV3-2) and TRBJ2-1; maybe TRBD2 (6 bases). The CDR3 DNA reads as TGTGCCAGCAGCCAGTCATTAGCGGTCCCCTACAATGAGCAGTTCTTC. Protein: CASSQSLAVPYNEQFF.